These 32 T cell receptor beta chains were all obtained from the same sample, sequenced in a study of blood T cell repertoires in COVID-19. TCRdb keeps only in-frame clones here, not all; method: immunoSEQ multiplex PCR. The table includes some 32,000 clones, around nine tenths detected once. Sequenced: peripheral blood. These TCRs come from a man aged 60 to 69 with active COVID-19.

This clone was picked up a small number of times. The genes are TRBV7-2 and TRBJ2-1; 7 bases agree with TRBD2. J gave up 10 bases and V 5 bases, and 5 bases lay outside the gene matches. The germline V gene encodes CDR1 SGHTA and CDR2 FQGNSA. The length of the CDR3 is 12 residues. CDR3 DNA: TGTGCCAGCAGCCCCGGGGGGTTCGAGCAGTTCTTC. This translates into CASSPGGFEQFF.

The V and J genes are TRBV5-1 and TRBJ2-3; D unclear. Looked up from germline, CDR1 is SGHRS and CDR2 is YFSETQ. CDR3 size: 15 residues. V lost 0 bases and J 2 bases, leaving 10 bases between the germline ends. The CDR3 DNA is TGCGCCAGCAGCTTGGGCGCCCAAACCACAGATACGCAGTATTTT. Translation gives CASSLGAQTTDTQYF.

This chain uses TRBV2 with TRBJ2-1, with D maybe TRBD2 (6 bases). The germline CDR1 and CDR2 sequences are SNHLY and FYNNEI. The CDR3 is 14 amino acids. Trimming left V 6 bases short and J 5 bases short, with 14 bases between. The CDR3 sequence: CASSLTRENNEQFF. The CDR3 DNA reads TGTGCCAGCAGCCTCACCCGGGAGAACAATGAGCAGTTCTTC.

The CDR3 DNA is TGTGCCACCAGACTAGACTACTACGAGCAGTACTTC. Translating it yields CATRLDYYEQYF. The chain couples TRBV6-5 to TRBJ2-7; a possible D gene is TRBD2 (6 bases). The CDR3 contains 12 residues. Trimming took 10 bases from V and 3 from J, leaving 13 bases between them. Germline V gene sequence: CDR1 MNHEY, CDR2 SVGAGI.

This clone was recorded once. The V and J genes are TRBV11-3 and TRBJ1-1; D uncertain. Germline CDR1 reads SGHNT; CDR2 reads YENEEA. This CDR3 is built from 11 residues. With 5 bases removed from V and 4 bases from J, the gap between germline ends came to 5 bases. The CDR3 bases are TGTGCCAGCAGCACTCGCACTGAAGCTTTCTTT. Residues: CASSTRTEAFF.

The rearrangement joins TRBV6-1 to TRBJ2-5; no reliable D call. Trimming pared 0 bases from V and 8 bases from J, leaving 4 bases between. The CDR3 is 11 residues long. Germline V gene data show CDR1 as MNHNS and CDR2 as SASEGT. Here the CDR3 reads CASSEALTQYF. The DNA of the CDR3 is TGTGCCAGCAGTGAAGCCCTCACCCAGTACTTC.

The chain joins TRBV10-3 to TRBJ2-5; D unclear. Germline V gives CDR1 ENHRY, CDR2 SYGVKD. The length of the CDR3 is 14 residues. V lost 0 bases to trimming and J lost 2 bases, with 7 bases between them. The CDR3 region is CAISESKRQETQYF. The CDR3 bases are TGTGCCATCAGTGAGTCGAAGAGACAAGAGACCCAGTACTTC.

The rearrangement uses TRBV9 and TRBJ2-1, with TRBD2 identical over 8 bases. This CDR3 region has 15 residues. J lost 4 bases, V lost 0 bases, and 3 bases had no gene match. The V gene's germline CDR1 is SGDLS and CDR2 YYNGEE. CDR3 sequence: CASSVGVAGYNEQFF. The DNA for the CDR3 is TGTGCCAGCAGCGTAGGGGTAGCGGGGTACAATGAGCAGTTCTTC. Full variable domain (rest looked up from reference TRBV9 and TRBJ2-1): DSGVTQTPKHLITATGQRVTLRCSPRSGDLSVYWYQQSLDQGLQFLIQYYNGEERAKGNILERFSAQQFPDLHSELNLSSLELGDSALYFCASSVGVAGYNEQFFGPGTRLTVL.

This chain joins TRBV10-2 and TRBJ1-1; tentatively, D is TRBD1 (5 bases). The V end was cut by 6 bases, the J end by 1 base, with 9 bases between. Germline V gives CDR1 WSHSY, CDR2 SAAADI. The CDR3 has 13 amino acids. This chain's CDR3 is CASRTGGNTEAFF. For the CDR3, the DNA is TGCGCCAGCAGAACGGGGGGGAACACTGAAGCTTTCTTT.

The chain employs TRBV6-2 or TRBV6-3 and TRBJ2-2, with 7 bases lining up with TRBD2. Trimming took 7 bases from V and 4 from J; bases not matched to a gene: 12. The CDR3 is 16 amino acids. Germline V lookup: CDR1 MNHEY, CDR2 SVGEGT. CDR3 loop: CASTPYGLAATGELFF. CDR3 coding DNA: TGTGCCAGCACCCCTTACGGGCTAGCGGCCACCGGGGAGCTGTTTTTT.

The chain couples TRBV19 to TRBJ1-5; D not certain. The CDR3 contains 16 residues. The germline V gene has CDR1 LNHDA and CDR2 SQIVND (reference sequence). V was cut by 3 bases and J by 0 bases, with 12 bases left in between. The CDR3 reads CASSISNTYSNQPQHF. CDR3 DNA: TGTGCCAGTAGTATCTCTAATACGTATAGCAATCAGCCCCAGCATTTT.

This chain links TRBV18 with TRBJ1-4; perhaps TRBD1 as D (6 bases). Germline V gene sequence: CDR1 KGHSH, CDR2 LQKENI. Trimming pared 2 bases from V and 10 bases from J, leaving 17 bases between. The CDR3 is made up of 15 amino acids. This CDR3 is CASSPDSQGRGKLFF. DNA for the CDR3: TGTGCCAGCTCACCAGATTCGCAGGGGCGAGGAAAACTGTTTTTT. The variable domain in full, with the rest retrieved from reference TRBV18 and TRBJ1-4, is NAGVMQNPRHLVRRRGQEARLRCSPMKGHSHVYWYRQLPEEGLKFMVYLQKENIIDESGMPKERFSAEFPKEGPSILRIQQVVRGDSAAYFCASSPDSQGRGKLFFGSGTQLSVL.

A note on this clone: One end of the junction does not line up with germline, which may come from a read error. The chain joins TRBV7-9 to TRBJ1-4; 8 nucleotides align to TRBD1. CDR3 length: 16 amino acids. Looked up from germline, CDR1 is SEHNR and CDR2 is FQNEAQ (reference sequence). The CDR3 protein is CASSIALRTGIEKLFF. As DNA, the CDR3 is TGTGCCAGCAGCATAGCCCTCCGGACAGGGATTGAAAAACTGTTTTTT.

The chain links TRBV4-1 to TRBJ2-1; D is unclear. This CDR3 has 14 residues. Germline V gene data show CDR1 as MGHRA and CDR2 as YSYEKL. Trimming took 3 bases from V and 9 from J, leaving 15 bases between them. The DNA of the CDR3 is TGCGCCAGCAGCCACCCTAGGCGGTCTCTTGAGCAGTTCTTC. Encoded protein: CASSHPRRSLEQFF.

The chain links TRBV19 to TRBJ2-2; 7 bases agree with TRBD1. The CDR3 is made up of 16 amino acids. V trimming: 4 bases; J trimming: 6 bases; junction bases outside the gene matches: 11. Germline values: CDR1 LNHDA, CDR2 SQIVND (reference sequence). CDR3 coding DNA: TGTGCCAGTAGTACTAGACAGGGTGTAGGGCCCGGGGAGCTGTTTTTT. Translation: CASSTRQGVGPGELFF. The variable domain in full, completed from reference TRBV19 and TRBJ2-2, reads DGGITQSPKYLFRKEGQNVTLSCEQNLNHDAMYWYRQDPGQGLRLIYYSQIVNDFQKGDIAEGYSVSREKKESFPLTVTSAQKNPTAFYLCASSTRQGVGPGELFFGEGSRLTVL.

This clone has only one observation. The rearrangement links TRBV7-9 to TRBJ2-1; possible D gene TRBD2, 6 bases. The CDR3 runs to 12 residues. The V end was cut by 3 bases, the J end by 12 bases, with 12 bases between. Germline V gene lookup returns CDR1 SEHNR and CDR2 FQNEAQ (reference sequence). The CDR3 DNA reads as TGTGCCAGCAGCTTCGTCGGGACTGGGCAGTTCTTC. This gives the protein CASSFVGTGQFF.

The CDR3 spells CASSQEAGGWTGELFF. The DNA of the CDR3 is TGCGCCAGCAGCCAAGAAGCGGGGGGTTGGACCGGGGAGCTGTTTTTT. This sequence joins TRBV4-3 and TRBJ2-2; 9 positions match TRBD2. CDR3 length equals 16 residues. Germline lookup yields CDR1 LGHNA and CDR2 YSLEER. The trim removed 0 bases at V and 5 bases at J, leaving 4 bases unmatched.

To note about this clone: Its ends do not fully match the called genes, so a read error is possible. V is TRBV6-6 and J is TRBJ2-7; 10 nucleotides agree with TRBD1. Germline CDR1 is MNHNY and CDR2 is SVGAGI (reference sequence). The length of the CDR3 is 13 residues. The CDR3 DNA follows: TGCGGGACGGGACAGGGGATAACCTACGAGCAGTACTTC. Translation gives CGTGQGITYEQYF.

The chain joins TRBV25-1 to TRBJ2-2; 10 bases fit TRBD1. The CDR3 spans 14 residues. The V gene's germline CDR1 is MGHDK and CDR2 SYGVNS. Trimming at V came to 4 bases and at J to 4 bases, leaving 0 bases not matched to a gene. The CDR3 region is CASSGQGATGELFF. CDR3 nucleotides: TGTGCCAGCAGTGGACAGGGGGCCACCGGGGAGCTGTTTTTT.

J is TRBJ2-3 and V is TRBV7-3; tentative D call: TRBD2 (5 bases). The V gene lost 3 bases and the J gene lost 7 bases, with 14 bases spanning the gap. Looked up from germline, CDR1 is SGHTA and CDR2 is FQGTGA. This CDR3 has 14 amino acids. In DNA form, the CDR3 reads TGTGCCAGCAGCTTGCTTGGGAGTCAAAATACGCAGTATTTT. Encoded protein: CASSLLGSQNTQYF.

The rearrangement links TRBV5-1 to TRBJ1-3; 10 positions match TRBD1. The length of the CDR3 is 14 residues. After removal of 0 bases from V and 8 bases from J, the junction contained 2 bases not matched to a gene. CDR1 and CDR2 (germline): SGHRS, YFSETQ. CDR3 in amino acids: CASSLGQGADTIYF. The CDR3 nucleotides read TGCGCCAGCAGCTTGGGACAGGGGGCTGACACCATATATTTT.

The chain joins TRBV18 to TRBJ2-7; 10 bases line up with TRBD1. V trimming: 4 bases; J trimming: 3 bases; junction bases outside the gene matches: 3. Germline V gene lookup returns CDR1 KGHSH and CDR2 LQKENI. The CDR3 runs 14 residues. The CDR3 reads CASSQTGGSYEQYF. CDR3 nucleotide sequence: TGTGCCAGCTCACAGACAGGGGGCAGCTACGAGCAGTACTTC.

The chain links TRBV4-1 to TRBJ2-1; 8 bases align to TRBD1. Germline-derived CDR1 and CDR2 are MGHRA and YSYEKL. This CDR3 region has 16 residues. V gave up 0 bases and J gave up 8 bases; unmatched junction bases: 9. CDR3 coding DNA: TGCGCCAGCAGCCAAGATAGAGGGACAGGCCAATATGAGCAGTTCTTC. It codes for CASSQDRGTGQYEQFF.

This chain links TRBV7-2 with TRBJ2-1, with TRBD2 matching over 16 bases. The CDR3 has 21 amino acids. Germline V gene data show CDR1 as SGHTA and CDR2 as FQGNSA. J lost 1 base, V lost 0 bases, and 9 bases had no gene match. CDR3 protein: CASSLAFGTSGGALSYNEQFF. The CDR3 DNA reads TGTGCCAGCAGCTTAGCTTTCGGGACTAGCGGGGGGGCACTTTCCTACAATGAGCAGTTCTTC.

V and J are TRBV19 and TRBJ1-1; TRBD1 is a possible D gene (6 bases). With 6 bases removed from V and 0 bases from J, the gap between germline ends came to 17 bases. Per germline, CDR1 LNHDA and CDR2 SQIVND (reference sequence). This CDR3 comprises 16 residues. In DNA, the CDR3 is TGTGCCAGTAGCCCAGGGGCAGCCCAGGTGAACACTGAAGCTTTCTTT. It encodes CASSPGAAQVNTEAFF.

V is TRBV5-4 and J is TRBJ1-5; 8 nucleotides agree with TRBD1. Trimming took 4 bases from V and 10 from J; bases not matched to a gene: 7. Germline assignment: CDR1 SGHNT and CDR2 YYREEE (reference sequence). The CDR3 length is 13 residues. The chain's CDR3 is CASSKDRAGPQHF. The CDR3 bases are TGTGCCAGCAGCAAGGACAGGGCAGGTCCCCAGCATTTT.

The chain couples TRBV7-3 to TRBJ2-2, with TRBD2 identical over 7 bases. The J segment lost 4 bases and the V segment lost 10 bases, leaving 6 bases of the junction unmatched. Germline V gene sequence: CDR1 SGHTA, CDR2 FQGTGA. This CDR3 spans 13 amino acids. CDR3 loop: CAIGGSGTGELFF. CDR3 DNA: TGTGCCATCGGGGGGAGCGGCACCGGGGAGCTGTTTTTT.

In this sample, this clone turned up once. The chain has TRBV2 and TRBJ2-3, with 7 bases lining up with TRBD1. This CDR3 contains 14 residues. From germline, CDR1 is SNHLY and CDR2 FYNNEI. J lost 2 bases, V lost 7 bases, and 6 bases had no gene match. The CDR3 region has the DNA TGTGCCAGCATCACAGGGGTCATCACAGATACGCAGTATTTT. Amino acids: CASITGVITDTQYF.

This clone was detected once. The chain couples TRBV7-9 to TRBJ1-3; 7 bases map to TRBD1. Germline V CDR1 and CDR2: SEHNR, FQNEAQ (reference sequence). Trimming at V came to 3 bases and at J to 2 bases, leaving 4 bases not matched to a gene. CDR3 length equals 15 residues. The CDR3 DNA is TGTGCCAGCAGCTTCGGTCAGGGGGCTGGAAACACCATATATTTT. Amino acid sequence: CASSFGQGAGNTIYF. Based on the CDR3 plus reference TRBV7-9 and TRBJ1-3, the full variable domain is DTGVSQNPRHKITKRGQNVTFRCDPISEHNRLYWYRQTLGQGPEFLTYFQNEAQLEKSRLLSDRFSAERPKGSFSTLEIQRTEQGDSAMYLCASSFGQGAGNTIYFGEGSWLTVV.

This clone has only one observation. A junction boundary mismatches the germline segment, possibly from a read error. The rearrangement joins TRBV7-7 to TRBJ2-1; D might be TRBD2 (7 bases). This CDR3 contains 13 residues. Looked up from germline, CDR1 is SSHAT and CDR2 is FNYEAQ (reference sequence). Here the CDR3 DNA reads TGTGCTAGCAGCTTAGCTAGGGGGGGTGAGCAGTTCTTC. This gives the protein CASSLARGGEQFF.

The rearrangement uses TRBV3-1 (or the pseudogene TRBV3-2) and TRBJ2-5; D not resolved. The germline V gene has CDR1 LGHDT and CDR2 YNNKEL (reference sequence). Between the trimmed V and J ends, which lost 2 bases and 4 bases, there was a span of 14 bases. This CDR3 region has 15 residues. CDR3 amino acids: CASSQRSYQRETQYF. CDR3 nucleotides: TGTGCCAGCAGCCAACGGTCATATCAGCGAGAGACCCAGTACTTC.

This clone was recorded once. The V and J genes are TRBV5-6 and TRBJ2-1; possible D gene TRBD2, 5 bases. The CDR3 has 13 residues. Trimming pared 6 bases from V and 4 bases from J, leaving 11 bases between. The germline V gene has CDR1 SGHDT and CDR2 YYEEEE. Written as DNA, the CDR3 is TGTGCCAGCACGGGATCCTATTACAATGAGCAGTTCTTC. This translates into CASTGSYYNEQFF.